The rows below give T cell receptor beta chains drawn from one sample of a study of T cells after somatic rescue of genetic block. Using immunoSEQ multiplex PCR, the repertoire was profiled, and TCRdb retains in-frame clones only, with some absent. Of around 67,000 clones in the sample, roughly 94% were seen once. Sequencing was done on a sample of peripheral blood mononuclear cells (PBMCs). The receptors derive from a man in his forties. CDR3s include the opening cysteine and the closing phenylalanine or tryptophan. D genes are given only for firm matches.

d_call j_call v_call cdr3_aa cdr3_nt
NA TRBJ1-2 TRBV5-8 CASSWGTSYGYTF TGTGCCAGCAGTTGGGGGACGAGCTATGGCTACACCTTC
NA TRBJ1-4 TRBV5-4 CASSLMGWSLNEKLFF TGTGCCAGCAGCTTGATGGGTTGGTCGCTTAATGAAAAACTGTTTTTT
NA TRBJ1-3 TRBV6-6 CASRDRLAGNTIYF TGTGCCAGCCGCGACCGGCTGGCTGGAAACACCATATATTTT
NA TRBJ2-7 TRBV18 CASSPPQADEQYF TGTGCCAGCTCACCACCACAGGCGGACGAGCAGTACTTC
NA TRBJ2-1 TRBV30 CAWNGQSSYNEQFF TGTGCCTGGAACGGACAGAGCTCCTACAATGAGCAGTTCTTC
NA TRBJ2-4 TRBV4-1 CASSRQGGGGWHIQYF TGCGCCAGCAGCCGACAGGGTGGCGGGGGTTGGCACATTCAGTACTTC
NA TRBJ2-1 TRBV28 CASSPLSYNEQFF TGTGCCAGCAGTCCCCTCTCCTACAATGAGCAGTTCTTC
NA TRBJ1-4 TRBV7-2 CASSLGPQKLFF TGTGCCAGCAGCTTGGGTCCCCAAAAACTGTTTTTT
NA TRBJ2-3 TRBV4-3 CASSQEIPPTDTQYF TGCGCCAGCAGCCAAGAGATACCCCCCACAGATACGCAGTATTTT
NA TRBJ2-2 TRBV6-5 CASSYDSGSNTGELFF TGTGCCAGCAGTTATGACTCGGGTTCGAACACCGGGGAGCTGTTTTTT
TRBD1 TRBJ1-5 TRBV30 CAWSVRGTALNQPQHF TGTGCCTGGAGTGTAAGGGGGACAGCTCTCAATCAGCCCCAGCATTTT
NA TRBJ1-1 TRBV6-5 CASSYNRDTEAFF TGTGCCAGCAGTTACAACCGGGACACTGAAGCTTTCTTT
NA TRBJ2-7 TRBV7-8 CASSLDTQYEQYF TGTGCCAGCAGCTTAGACACACAGTACGAGCAGTACTTC
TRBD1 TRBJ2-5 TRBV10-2 CASSTPQGGETQYF TGCGCCAGCAGTACCCCACAGGGGGGAGAGACCCAGTACTTC
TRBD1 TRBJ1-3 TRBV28 CATQQGAVDTIYF TGTGCCACCCAACAGGGGGCGGTGGACACCATATATTTT
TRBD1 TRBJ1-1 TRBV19 CASGRDRRANTEAFF TGTGCCAGTGGCCGGGACAGGCGAGCGAACACTGAAGCTTTCTTT
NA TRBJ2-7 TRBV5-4 CASSWESSYEQYF TGTGCCAGCAGCTGGGAGTCTTCCTACGAGCAGTACTTC